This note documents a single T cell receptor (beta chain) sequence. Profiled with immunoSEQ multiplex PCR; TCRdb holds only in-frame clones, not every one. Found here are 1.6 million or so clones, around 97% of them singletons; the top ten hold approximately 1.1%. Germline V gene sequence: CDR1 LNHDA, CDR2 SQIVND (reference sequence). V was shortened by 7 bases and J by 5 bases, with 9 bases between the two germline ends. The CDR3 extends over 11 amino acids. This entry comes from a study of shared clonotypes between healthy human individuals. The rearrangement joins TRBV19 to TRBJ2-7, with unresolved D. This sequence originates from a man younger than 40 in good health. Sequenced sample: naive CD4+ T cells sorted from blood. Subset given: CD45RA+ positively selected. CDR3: CASNSGHEQYF. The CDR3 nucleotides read TGTGCCAGTAATTCGGGCCACGAGCAGTACTTC.